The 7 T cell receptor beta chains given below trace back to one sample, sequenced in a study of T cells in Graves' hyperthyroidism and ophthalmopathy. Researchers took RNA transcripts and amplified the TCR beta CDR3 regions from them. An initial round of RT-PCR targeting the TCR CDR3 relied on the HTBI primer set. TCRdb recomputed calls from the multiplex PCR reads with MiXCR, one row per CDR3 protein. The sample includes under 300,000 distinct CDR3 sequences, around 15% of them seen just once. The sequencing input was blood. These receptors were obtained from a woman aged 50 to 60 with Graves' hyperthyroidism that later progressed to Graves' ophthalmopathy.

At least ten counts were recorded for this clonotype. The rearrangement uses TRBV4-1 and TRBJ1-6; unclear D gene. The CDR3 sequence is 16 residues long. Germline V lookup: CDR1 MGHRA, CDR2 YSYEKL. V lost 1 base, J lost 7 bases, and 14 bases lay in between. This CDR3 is CASSQVDLIQNSPLHF. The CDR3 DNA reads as TGCGCCAGCAGCCAAGTGGATTTAATTCAGAATTCACCCCTCCACTTT.

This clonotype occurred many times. Written as DNA, the CDR3 is TGTGCCAGCAGTGACCGACAGGGCGAAGAGACCCAGTACTTC. Its protein product is CASSDRQGEETQYF. The J gene is TRBJ2-5, the V gene TRBV6-1; 7 nucleotides match TRBD1. V trimming: 3 bases; J trimming: 3 bases; junction bases outside the gene matches: 4. Germline V CDR1 and CDR2: MNHNS, SASEGT. The CDR3 length is 14 residues.

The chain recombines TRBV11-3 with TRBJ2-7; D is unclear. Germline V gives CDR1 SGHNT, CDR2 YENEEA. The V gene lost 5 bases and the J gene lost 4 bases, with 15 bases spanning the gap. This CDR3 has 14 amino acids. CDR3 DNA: TGTGCCAGCAGCCCGCAAACAGACGGGTACGAGCAGTACTTC. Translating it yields CASSPQTDGYEQYF.

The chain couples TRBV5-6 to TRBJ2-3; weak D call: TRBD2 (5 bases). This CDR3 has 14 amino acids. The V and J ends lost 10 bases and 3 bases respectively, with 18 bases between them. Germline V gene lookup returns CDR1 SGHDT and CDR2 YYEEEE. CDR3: CASHRESETDTQYF. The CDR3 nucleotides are TGTGCCTCCCACCGGGAAAGCGAAACAGATACGCAGTATTTT.

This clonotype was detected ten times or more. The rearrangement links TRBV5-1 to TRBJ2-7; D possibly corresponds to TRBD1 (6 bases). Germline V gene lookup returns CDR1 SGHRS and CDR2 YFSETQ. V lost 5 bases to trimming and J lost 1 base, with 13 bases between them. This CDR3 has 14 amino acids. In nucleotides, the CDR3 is TGCGCCAGCAGTTACAGGGTATTATCCTACGAGCAGTACTTC. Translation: CASSYRVLSYEQYF.

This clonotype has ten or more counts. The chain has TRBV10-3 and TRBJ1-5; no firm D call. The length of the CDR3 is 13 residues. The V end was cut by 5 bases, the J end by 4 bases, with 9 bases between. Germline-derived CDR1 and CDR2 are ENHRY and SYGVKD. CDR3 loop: CAISSAANQPQHF. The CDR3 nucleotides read TGTGCCATCAGTTCGGCAGCGAATCAGCCCCAGCATTTT.

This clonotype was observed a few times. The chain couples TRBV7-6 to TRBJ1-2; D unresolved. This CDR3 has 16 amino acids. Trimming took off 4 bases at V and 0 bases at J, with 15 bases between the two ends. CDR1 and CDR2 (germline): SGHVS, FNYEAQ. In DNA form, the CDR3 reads TGTGCCAGCAGCTCTGGACTCGGGCGGACTAACTATGGCTACACCTTC. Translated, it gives CASSSGLGRTNYGYTF.